This T cell receptor beta chain derives from a study of T cell responses to AZD1222 COVID-19 vaccine. Study-level findings and limits: Reportedly, close to half of spike-specific TCRs are directed against unmutated variant regions. At 160-218 and 743-854, vaccine-associated CD4 TCRs were dominant, and they spanned spike.

A word on this clone: Antigen: not known.

Here immunoSEQ multiplex PCR was the method, and the copy in TCRdb shows in-frame clones only, minus some. The data hold roughly 140,000 clones, with around 94% observed a single time. The CDR3 extends over 14 amino acids. The V segment lost 2 bases and the J segment 8 bases; nucleotides outside the gene matches: 2. Germline assignment: CDR1 KGHDR and CDR2 SFDVKD. This TCR was recovered from an adult in good health. The V gene is TRBV24-1, the J gene TRBJ2-1, with 10 bases matching TRBD2. Sequences were derived from peripheral blood, sampled on day 0 of AZD1222 vaccination. The CDR3 coding sequence is TGTGCCACCAGTGATTCTAGCGGGAGCGATGAGCAGTTCTTC. This translates into CATSDSSGSDEQFF.